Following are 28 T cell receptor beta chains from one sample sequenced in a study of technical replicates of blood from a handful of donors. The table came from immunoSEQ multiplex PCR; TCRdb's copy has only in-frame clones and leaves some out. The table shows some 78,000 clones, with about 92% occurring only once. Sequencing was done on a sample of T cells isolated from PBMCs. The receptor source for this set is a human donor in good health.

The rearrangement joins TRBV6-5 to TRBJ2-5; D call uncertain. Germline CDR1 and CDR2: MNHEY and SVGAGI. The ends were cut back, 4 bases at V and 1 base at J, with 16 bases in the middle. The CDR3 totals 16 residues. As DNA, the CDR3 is TGTGCCAGCAGTTTTTCGATGGCGCGGTCCCAAGAGACCCAGTACTTC. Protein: CASSFSMARSQETQYF.

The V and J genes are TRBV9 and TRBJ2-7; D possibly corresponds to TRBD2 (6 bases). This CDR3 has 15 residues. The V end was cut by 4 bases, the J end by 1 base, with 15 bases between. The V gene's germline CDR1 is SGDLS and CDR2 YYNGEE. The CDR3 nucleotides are TGTGCCAGCAGCATCGCCGGGACTTTATCCTACGAGCAGTACTTC. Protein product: CASSIAGTLSYEQYF.

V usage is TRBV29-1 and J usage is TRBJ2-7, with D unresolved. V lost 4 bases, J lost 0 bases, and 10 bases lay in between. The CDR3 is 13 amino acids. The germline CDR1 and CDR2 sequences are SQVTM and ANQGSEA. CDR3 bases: TGCAGCGTTGTGGCTGTCAGCTCCTACGAGCAGTACTTC. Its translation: CSVVAVSSYEQYF.

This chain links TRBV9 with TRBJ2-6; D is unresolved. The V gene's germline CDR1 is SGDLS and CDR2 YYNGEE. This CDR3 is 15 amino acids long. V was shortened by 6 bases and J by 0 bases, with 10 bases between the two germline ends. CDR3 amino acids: CASNWAISGANVLTF. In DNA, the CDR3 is TGTGCCAGCAATTGGGCCATCTCTGGGGCCAACGTCCTGACTTTC.

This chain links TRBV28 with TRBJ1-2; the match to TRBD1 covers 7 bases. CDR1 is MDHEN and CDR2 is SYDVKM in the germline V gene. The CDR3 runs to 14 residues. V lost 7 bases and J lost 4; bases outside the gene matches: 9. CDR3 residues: CASIPGGPSYGYTF. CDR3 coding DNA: TGTGCCAGCATCCCAGGGGGACCGAGCTATGGCTACACCTTC.

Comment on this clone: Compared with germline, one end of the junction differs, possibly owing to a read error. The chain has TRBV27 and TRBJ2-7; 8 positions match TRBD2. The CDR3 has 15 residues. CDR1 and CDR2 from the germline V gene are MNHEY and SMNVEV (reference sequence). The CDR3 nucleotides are TGTACCAGCAGTTTAGGTCCCGGGAGGGCCTACGAGCAGTACTTC. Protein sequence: CTSSLGPGRAYEQYF.

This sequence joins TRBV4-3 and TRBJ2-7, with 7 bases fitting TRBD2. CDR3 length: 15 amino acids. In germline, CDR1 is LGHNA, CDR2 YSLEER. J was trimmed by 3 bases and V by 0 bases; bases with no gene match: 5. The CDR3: CASSQDLAESYEQYF. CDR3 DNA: TGCGCCAGCAGCCAAGACCTAGCGGAGAGCTACGAGCAGTACTTC.

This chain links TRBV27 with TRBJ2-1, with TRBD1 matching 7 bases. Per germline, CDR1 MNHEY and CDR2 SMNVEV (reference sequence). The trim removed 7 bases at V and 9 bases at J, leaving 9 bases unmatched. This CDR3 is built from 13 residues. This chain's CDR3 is CASKPGQQTEQFF. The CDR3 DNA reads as TGTGCCAGCAAACCGGGACAGCAAACTGAGCAGTTCTTC.

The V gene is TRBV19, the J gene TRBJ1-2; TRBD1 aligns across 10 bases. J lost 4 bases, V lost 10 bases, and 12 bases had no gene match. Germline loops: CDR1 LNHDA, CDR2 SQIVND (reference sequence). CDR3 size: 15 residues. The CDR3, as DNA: TGTGCCACCAACCGGGACAGGGGTACATCCTATGGCTACACCTTC. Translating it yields CATNRDRGTSYGYTF.

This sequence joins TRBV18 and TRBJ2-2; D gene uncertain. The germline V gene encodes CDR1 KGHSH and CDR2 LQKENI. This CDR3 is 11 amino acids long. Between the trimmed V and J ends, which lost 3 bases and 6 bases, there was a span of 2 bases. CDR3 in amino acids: CASSPSGELFF. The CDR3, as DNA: TGTGCCAGCTCACCCTCCGGGGAGCTGTTTTTT.

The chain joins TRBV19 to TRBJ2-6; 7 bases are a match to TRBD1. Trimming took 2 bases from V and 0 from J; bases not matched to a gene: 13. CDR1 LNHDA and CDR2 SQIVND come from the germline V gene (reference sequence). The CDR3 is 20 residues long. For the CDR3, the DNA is TGTGCCAGTAGTATACTACCGGGACAGATGGCCAGCTCTGGGGCCAACGTCCTGACTTTC. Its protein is CASSILPGQMASSGANVLTF.

CDR3 nucleotide sequence: TGTGCCAGCAGCACCCTCGCGGGAGGGAGCACAGATACGCAGTATTTT. Translation gives CASSTLAGGSTDTQYF. V and J are TRBV7-3 and TRBJ2-3, with 9 bases matching TRBD2. In germline, CDR1 is SGHTA, CDR2 FQGTGA. The CDR3 consists of 16 residues. The trim removed 5 bases at V and 0 bases at J, leaving 6 bases unmatched.

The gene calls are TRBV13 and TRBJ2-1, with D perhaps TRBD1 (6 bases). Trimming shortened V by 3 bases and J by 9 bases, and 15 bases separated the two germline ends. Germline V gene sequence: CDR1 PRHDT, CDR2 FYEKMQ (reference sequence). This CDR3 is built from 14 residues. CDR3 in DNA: TGTGCCAGCAGCTTGTTAGGGGGAATTGGTGAGCAGTTCTTC. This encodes CASSLLGGIGEQFF.

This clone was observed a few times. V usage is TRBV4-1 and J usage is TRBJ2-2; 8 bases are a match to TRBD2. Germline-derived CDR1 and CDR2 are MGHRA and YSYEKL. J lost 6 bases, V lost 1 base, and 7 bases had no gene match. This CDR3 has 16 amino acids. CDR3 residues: CASSQVQREWSGELFF. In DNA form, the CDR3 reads TGCGCCAGCAGCCAAGTCCAGCGGGAGTGGTCCGGGGAGCTGTTTTTT.

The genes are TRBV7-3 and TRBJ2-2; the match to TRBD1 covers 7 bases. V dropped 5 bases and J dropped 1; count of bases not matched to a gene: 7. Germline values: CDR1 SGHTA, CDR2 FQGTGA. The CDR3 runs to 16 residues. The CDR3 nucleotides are TGTGCCAGCAGCGTGTCCGGGACAGTGAACACCGGGGAGCTGTTTTTT. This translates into CASSVSGTVNTGELFF.

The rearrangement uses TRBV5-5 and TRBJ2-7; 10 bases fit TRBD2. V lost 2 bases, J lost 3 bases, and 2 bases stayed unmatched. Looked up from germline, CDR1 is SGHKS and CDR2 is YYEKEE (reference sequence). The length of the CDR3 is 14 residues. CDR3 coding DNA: TGTGCCAGCAGCTTTCAGCGGGAGGGCTACGAGCAGTACTTC. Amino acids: CASSFQREGYEQYF.

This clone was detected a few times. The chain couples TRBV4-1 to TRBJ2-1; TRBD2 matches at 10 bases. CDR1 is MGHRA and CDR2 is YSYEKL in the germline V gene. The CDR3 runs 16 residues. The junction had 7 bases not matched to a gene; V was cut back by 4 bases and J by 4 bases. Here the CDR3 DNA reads TGCGCCAGCAGCCCGGGGCTAGCGGGGGTATACAATGAGCAGTTCTTC. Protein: CASSPGLAGVYNEQFF.

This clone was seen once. CDR3 nucleotide sequence: TGTGCCAGTAGTAATCCGCGACTCAATCAGCCCCAGCATTTT. This translates into CASSNPRLNQPQHF. The V gene is TRBV19, the J gene TRBJ1-5, with unresolved D. Trimming left V 4 bases short and J 3 bases short, with 10 bases between. Germline V lookup: CDR1 LNHDA, CDR2 SQIVND (reference sequence). This CDR3 comprises 14 residues.

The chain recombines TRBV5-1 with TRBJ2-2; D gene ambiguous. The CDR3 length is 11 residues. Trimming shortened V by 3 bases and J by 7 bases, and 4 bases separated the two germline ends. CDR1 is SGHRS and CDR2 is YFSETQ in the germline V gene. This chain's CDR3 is CASSSGGELFF. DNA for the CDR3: TGCGCCAGCAGCTCGGGCGGGGAGCTGTTTTTT. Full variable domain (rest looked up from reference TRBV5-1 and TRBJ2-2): KAGVTQTPRYLIKTRGQQVTLSCSPISGHRSVSWYQQTPGQGLQFLFEYFSETQRNKGNFPGRFSGRQFSNSRSEMNVSTLELGDSALYLCASSSGGELFFGEGSRLTVL.

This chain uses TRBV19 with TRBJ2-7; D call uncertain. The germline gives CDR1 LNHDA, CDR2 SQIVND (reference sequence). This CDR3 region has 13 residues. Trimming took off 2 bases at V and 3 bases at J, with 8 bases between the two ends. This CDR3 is CASSIRPGYEQYF. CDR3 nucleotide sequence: TGTGCCAGTAGTATAAGGCCGGGCTACGAGCAGTACTTC.

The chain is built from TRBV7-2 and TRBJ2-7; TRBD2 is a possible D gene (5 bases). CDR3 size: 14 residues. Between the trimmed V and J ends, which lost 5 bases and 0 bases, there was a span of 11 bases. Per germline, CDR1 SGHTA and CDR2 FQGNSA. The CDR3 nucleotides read TGTGCCAGCAGCCCAGTCGACTACTCCTACGAGCAGTACTTC. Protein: CASSPVDYSYEQYF.

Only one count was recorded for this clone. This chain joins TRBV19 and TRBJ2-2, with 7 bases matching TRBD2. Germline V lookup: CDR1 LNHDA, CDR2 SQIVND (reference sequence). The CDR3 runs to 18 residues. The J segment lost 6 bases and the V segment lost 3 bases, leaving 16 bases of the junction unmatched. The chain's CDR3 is CASSIHRQRDSVSGELFF. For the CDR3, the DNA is TGTGCCAGTAGTATCCATCGTCAGCGGGACTCTGTATCCGGGGAGCTGTTTTTT.

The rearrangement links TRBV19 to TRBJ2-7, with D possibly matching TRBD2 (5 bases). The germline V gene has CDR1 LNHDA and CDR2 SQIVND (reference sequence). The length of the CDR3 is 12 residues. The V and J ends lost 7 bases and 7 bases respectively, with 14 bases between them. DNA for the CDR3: TGTGCCAGTAACGAGGGAGAGAGGGAGCAGTACTTC. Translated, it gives CASNEGEREQYF.

CDR3 loop: CASSDPGQGDEKLFF. For the CDR3, the DNA is TGTGCCAGCAGTGACCCCGGACAGGGGGATGAAAAACTGTTTTTT. The J gene is TRBJ1-4, the V gene TRBV6-4, with 10 positions matching TRBD1. Germline V gives CDR1 MRHNA, CDR2 SNTAGT. The CDR3 extends over 15 amino acids. Trimming at V came to 2 bases and at J to 6 bases, leaving 3 bases not matched to a gene.

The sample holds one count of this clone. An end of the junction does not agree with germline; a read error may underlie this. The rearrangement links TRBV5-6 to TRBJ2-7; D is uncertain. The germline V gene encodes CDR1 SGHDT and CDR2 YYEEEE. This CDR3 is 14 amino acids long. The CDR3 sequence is CASSLGWASNEQYF. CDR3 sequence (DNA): TGTGCCAGCAGTTTGGGATGGGCTTCCAACGAGCAGTACTTC.

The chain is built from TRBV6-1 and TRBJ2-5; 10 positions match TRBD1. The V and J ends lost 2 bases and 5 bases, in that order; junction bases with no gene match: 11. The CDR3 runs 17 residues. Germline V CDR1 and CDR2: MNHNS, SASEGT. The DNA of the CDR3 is TGTGCCAGCAGTGAAATTATGACAGGGGGCTTCTCCGAGACCCAGTACTTC. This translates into CASSEIMTGGFSETQYF.

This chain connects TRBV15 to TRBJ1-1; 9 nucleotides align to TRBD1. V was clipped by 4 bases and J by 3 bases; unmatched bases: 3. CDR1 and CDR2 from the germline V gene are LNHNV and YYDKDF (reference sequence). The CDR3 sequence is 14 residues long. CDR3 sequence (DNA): TGTGCCACCAGCACCGGACAGGGGTACACTGAAGCTTTCTTT. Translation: CATSTGQGYTEAFF.

The CDR3 reads CASSLTDRVGEAFF. The CDR3 DNA sequence: TGTGCCAGCAGCTTAACGGACAGGGTGGGAGAAGCTTTCTTT. The gene calls are TRBV7-3 and TRBJ1-1, with TRBD1 matching over 8 bases. Looked up from germline, CDR1 is SGHTA and CDR2 is FQGTGA. J lost 8 bases, V lost 0 bases, and 5 bases had no gene match. The CDR3 covers 14 residues.